One sample yielded the 32 T cell receptor beta chains listed below, sequenced in a study of response to subunit inactivated influenza vaccine. Each CDR3 protein is one row after TCRdb ran MiXCR on the RT-PCR reads. The profile shows roughly 180,000 distinct CDR3 sequences, approximately 8.7% of them singletons. The specimen comprised non-naive T cells sorted from PBMCs, sampled on the day of vaccination. The receptors derive from a man between 50 and 59 years old who received an inactivated influenza vaccine.

In its sample, this clonotype was seen a few times. The chain employs TRBV11-3 and TRBJ2-5, with D unclear. Trimming removed 0 bases from V and 7 bases from J, with 9 bases in between. From germline, CDR1 is SGHNT and CDR2 YENEEA. CDR3 size: 13 residues. The CDR3 region has the DNA TGTGCCAGCAGCTTAGATTATCGAGGGACCCAGTACTTC. Residues: CASSLDYRGTQYF.

This clonotype occurred a few times. The chain carries TRBV6-4 and TRBJ2-1; 7 nucleotides line up with TRBD2. The CDR3 is 13 residues long. Germline V gene lookup returns CDR1 MRHNA and CDR2 SNTAGT. V lost 4 bases and J lost 12; bases outside the gene matches: 9. In DNA, the CDR3 is TGTGCCAGCAGTGCCCCTGCGGGAGTCTGGCAGTTCTTC. Translated: CASSAPAGVWQFF.

The V and J genes are TRBV19 and TRBJ2-1; 11 bases map to TRBD1. Germline V CDR1 and CDR2: LNHDA, SQIVND (reference sequence). The CDR3 consists of 16 residues. V trimming: 5 bases; J trimming: 9 bases; junction bases outside the gene matches: 12. DNA for the CDR3: TGTGCCAGTAGTCGAGAGGGGGGGACAGGGGGAGGTGAGCAGTTCTTC. Translation: CASSREGGTGGGEQFF.

This clonotype was found a few times. This sequence joins TRBV7-2 and TRBJ1-2; D not resolved. This CDR3 spans 13 amino acids. Trimming took 4 bases from V and 8 from J, leaving 14 bases between them. Germline lookup yields CDR1 SGHTA and CDR2 FQGNSA. The CDR3 loop is CASSSGVGGGYTF. The CDR3 DNA reads as TGTGCCAGCAGCTCCGGGGTCGGTGGGGGCTACACCTTC.

This clonotype was detected a few times. The rearrangement links TRBV3-1 to TRBJ2-3, with 7 bases identical to TRBD2. V trimming: 4 bases; J trimming: 4 bases; junction bases outside the gene matches: 5. The germline V gene encodes CDR1 LGHDT and CDR2 YNNKEL (reference sequence). This CDR3 spans 14 amino acids. CDR3 residues: CASSPGGGADTQYF. The CDR3 bases are TGTGCCAGCAGCCCGGGGGGTGGCGCAGATACGCAGTATTTT.

This chain links TRBV5-6 with TRBJ1-5; the match to TRBD1 covers 8 bases. Germline trimming cut 4 bases from V and 6 bases from J; bases unmatched to any gene: 6. The CDR3 is 14 residues long. Germline loops: CDR1 SGHDT, CDR2 YYEEEE. The CDR3 here is CASSRQGTVQPQHF. The CDR3 coding sequence is TGTGCCAGCAGCCGACAGGGGACTGTTCAGCCCCAGCATTTT.

This clonotype was detected only a few times. The chain is built from TRBV20-1 and TRBJ2-7, with TRBD2 as a possible D gene (5 bases). The CDR3 length is 13 residues. Trimming removed 4 bases from V and 3 bases from J, with 13 bases in between. Per the germline V gene, CDR1 is DFQATT and CDR2 is SNEGSKA (reference sequence). The CDR3 bases are TGCAGTGCTATCGGGCGGAGCGGCTACGAGCAGTACTTC. It translates to CSAIGRSGYEQYF.

The gene calls are TRBV28 and TRBJ1-1, with 11 bases matching TRBD1. CDR3 length equals 16 residues. The junction had 6 bases not matched to a gene; V was cut back by 2 bases and J by 4 bases. CDR1 MDHEN and CDR2 SYDVKM come from the germline V gene. DNA of the CDR3: TGTGCCAGCAGTTTAGGAGGACAGGGGGCGTTCACTGAAGCTTTCTTT. Translated: CASSLGGQGAFTEAFF.

The table lists this clonotype with a few counts. The V call is TRBV5-6, the J call TRBJ2-3; D might be TRBD1 (6 bases). This CDR3 contains 15 residues. Deletions cut 0 bases from V and 1 base from J, with 9 bases between. From germline, CDR1 is SGHDT and CDR2 YYEEEE. CDR3 sequence reads: CASSLVWGRTDTQYF. The CDR3 region has the DNA TGTGCCAGCAGCTTGGTATGGGGGCGCACAGATACGCAGTATTTT.

The chain has TRBV2 and TRBJ1-6, with a possible D match to TRBD1 (5 bases). Trimming pared 7 bases from V and 9 bases from J, leaving 19 bases between. From germline, CDR1 is SNHLY and CDR2 FYNNEI. The CDR3 consists of 15 residues. The CDR3 nucleotides read TGTGCCAGCATGGGGGATACTGCTTATGGTTCACCCCTCCACTTT. Amino acid sequence: CASMGDTAYGSPLHF.

The rearrangement joins TRBV18 to TRBJ2-5, with D possibly called TRBD1 or TRBD2 (5 bases each). This CDR3 has 16 residues. The germline V and J ends were trimmed by 2 bases and 1 base, with 14 bases remaining between them. Per the germline V gene, CDR1 is KGHSH and CDR2 is LQKENI. The CDR3 here is CASSPSLRGLQETQYF. The CDR3 DNA follows: TGTGCCAGCTCACCATCCCTCCGGGGCCTCCAAGAGACCCAGTACTTC. The whole variable domain, remainder taken from reference TRBV18 and TRBJ2-5, is NAGVMQNPRHLVRRRGQEARLRCSPMKGHSHVYWYRQLPEEGLKFMVYLQKENIIDESGMPKERFSAEFPKEGPSILRIQQVVRGDSAAYFCASSPSLRGLQETQYFGPGTRLLVL.

V and J are TRBV29-1 and TRBJ2-2; D remains ambiguous. The germline V gene has CDR1 SQVTM and CDR2 ANQGSEA. The CDR3 sequence is 14 residues long. Trimming removed 1 base at V and 1 base at J, with 7 bases between. CDR3 protein: CSVEGQMNTGELFF. The CDR3 DNA follows: TGCAGCGTTGAAGGGCAGATGAACACCGGGGAGCTGTTTTTT.

Only a few counts were recorded for this clonotype. This chain joins TRBV5-1 and TRBJ2-3, with D hard to call. The V and J ends lost 3 bases and 3 bases respectively, with 11 bases between them. The CDR3 is 14 amino acids. CDR1 is SGHRS and CDR2 is YFSETQ in the germline V gene. DNA for the CDR3: TGCGCCAGCAGCTCCGGGCTCGAGACAGATACGCAGTATTTT. Translating gives CASSSGLETDTQYF.

A few counts support this clonotype. This rearrangement joins TRBV6-2 or TRBV6-3 to TRBJ2-7; TRBD1 might be the D (5 bases). Trimming removed 4 bases from V and 0 bases from J, with 10 bases in between. Germline values: CDR1 MNHEY, CDR2 SVGEGT. The CDR3 extends over 14 amino acids. The CDR3 spells CASSLTENSYEQYF. The CDR3 coding sequence is TGTGCCAGCAGTTTGACAGAGAACTCCTACGAGCAGTACTTC.

The DNA of the CDR3 is TGTGCCAGCAGCTTGGACCCGGGGGAGACCCAGTACTTC. Amino acids: CASSLDPGETQYF. This chain joins TRBV5-4 and TRBJ2-5, with D maybe TRBD2 (5 bases). The CDR3 extends over 13 amino acids. V lost 0 bases, J lost 5 bases, and 8 bases lay in between. Germline lookup yields CDR1 SGHNT and CDR2 YYREEE (reference sequence).

This clonotype was recorded many times. This rearrangement joins TRBV29-1 to TRBJ2-7; perhaps TRBD1 as D (6 bases). The germline V and J ends were trimmed by 1 base and 5 bases, with 12 bases remaining between them. The germline gives CDR1 SQVTM, CDR2 ANQGSEA. The CDR3 consists of 13 residues. CDR3 in DNA: TGCAGCGTTGAAGGGGAATGGGGGCACGAGCAGTACTTC. Encoded protein: CSVEGEWGHEQYF.

In this sample, this clonotype turned up a few times. V usage is TRBV3-1 and J usage is TRBJ2-2; TRBD2 agrees at 10 bases. Germline V CDR1 and CDR2: LGHDT, YNNKEL (reference sequence). The CDR3 has 16 residues. The junction had 5 bases not matched to a gene; V was cut back by 1 base and J by 6 bases. The CDR3 region has the DNA TGTGCCAGCAGCCAAGGGCTAGCGGGAGTCCCCGGGGAGCTGTTTTTT. Protein sequence: CASSQGLAGVPGELFF.

This clonotype was detected many times. The rearrangement uses TRBV11-2 and TRBJ1-4; 10 nucleotides match TRBD1. CDR3 size: 15 residues. Germline loops: CDR1 SGHAT, CDR2 FQNNGV. V shed 4 bases, J shed 6 bases, and the junction held 5 bases outside the gene matches. This CDR3 reads CASSSSDRGHEKLFF. The CDR3 bases are TGTGCCAGCAGCTCCTCAGACAGGGGGCATGAAAAACTGTTTTTT.

This clonotype occurred many times. The V gene is TRBV27, the J gene TRBJ2-1, with D maybe TRBD2 (5 bases). Germline V gene data show CDR1 as MNHEY and CDR2 as SMNVEV (reference sequence). V was cut by 3 bases and J by 7 bases, with 16 bases left in between. This CDR3 is built from 15 residues. Here the CDR3 reads CASSLGNTRTNEQFF. The CDR3 DNA reads as TGTGCCAGCAGTTTGGGGAATACTAGGACGAATGAGCAGTTCTTC.

This clonotype came up a few times. V is TRBV6-2 or TRBV6-3 and J is TRBJ2-1; D is possibly TRBD2 (5 bases). The germline gives CDR1 MNHEY, CDR2 SVGEGT. The V and J ends lost 4 bases and 4 bases respectively, with 23 bases between them. CDR3 length equals 18 residues. The CDR3, as DNA: TGTGCCAGCAGTTCCGCATTGAGCGGACCCCAGCGTTACAATGAGCAGTTCTTC. Protein: CASSSALSGPQRYNEQFF.

This clonotype appeared a few times. CDR3 residues: CASLPAGGTLEQFF. CDR3 DNA sequence: TGTGCCAGCCTCCCAGCGGGGGGTACTCTTGAGCAGTTCTTC. The V and J genes are TRBV6-1 and TRBJ2-1, with 9 bases identical to TRBD2. Trimming at V came to 8 bases and at J to 9 bases, leaving 11 bases not matched to a gene. The germline V gene has CDR1 MNHNS and CDR2 SASEGT. This CDR3 has 14 amino acids.

The chain combines TRBV5-1 with TRBJ1-4, with D possibly being TRBD1 (5 bases). Trimming took off 5 bases at V and 4 bases at J, with 12 bases between the two ends. The CDR3 loop spans 14 amino acids. In germline, CDR1 is SGHRS, CDR2 YFSETQ. CDR3 sequence: CASRQGRGNEKLFF. The CDR3 nucleotides are TGCGCCAGCAGGCAGGGACGAGGTAATGAAAAACTGTTTTTT.

V usage is TRBV6-5 and J usage is TRBJ1-5; D remains unclear. Deletions cut 6 bases from V and 2 bases from J, with 5 bases between. Germline V lookup: CDR1 MNHEY, CDR2 SVGAGI. The CDR3 spans 12 residues. CDR3 nucleotides: TGTGCCAGCAGCACAGGCAATCAGCCCCAGCATTTT. This gives the protein CASSTGNQPQHF.

This clonotype was seen many times. The rearrangement uses TRBV20-1 and TRBJ2-1; TRBD2 agrees at 8 bases. Germline lookup yields CDR1 DFQATT and CDR2 SNEGSKA (reference sequence). The CDR3 has 15 residues. J gave up 7 bases and V 1 base, and 9 bases lay outside the gene matches. The CDR3 spells CSARVPGTRANEQFF. The DNA of the CDR3 is TGCAGTGCTAGAGTCCCCGGGACTAGAGCGAATGAGCAGTTCTTC.

This clonotype has a handful of counts. The J gene is TRBJ1-1, the V gene TRBV29-1; no clear D gene. In germline, CDR1 is SQVTM, CDR2 ANQGSEA. The CDR3 runs to 12 residues. Trimming cost V 4 bases and J 1 base, with 7 bases left between them. The CDR3 sequence: CSVGDPNTEAFF. The CDR3 bases are TGCAGCGTTGGAGACCCGAACACTGAAGCTTTCTTT.

This clonotype appeared a few times. V usage is TRBV2 and J usage is TRBJ2-2; D may be TRBD2 (6 bases). Germline loops: CDR1 SNHLY, CDR2 FYNNEI. V was trimmed by 6 bases and J by 4 bases, leaving 15 bases between them. The length of the CDR3 is 15 residues. The DNA of the CDR3 is TGTGCCAGCAGCGGACGGGAGAGGTCCACCGGGGAGCTGTTTTTT. Its translation is CASSGRERSTGELFF.

J is TRBJ1-4 and V is TRBV5-1; weak D call: TRBD1 (5 bases). The ends were cut back, 4 bases at V and 7 bases at J, with 20 bases in the middle. The germline gives CDR1 SGHRS, CDR2 YFSETQ. The CDR3 is 16 amino acids. CDR3 protein: CASSRDTQGSSEKLFF. The CDR3 DNA reads as TGCGCCAGCAGCAGAGACACCCAGGGCTCCTCTGAAAAACTGTTTTTT.

V gene TRBV11-1 combines with J gene TRBJ1-4; D gene uncertain. CDR3 length equals 14 residues. Germline loops: CDR1 SGHAT, CDR2 FQDESV (reference sequence). V was clipped by 5 bases and J by 4 bases, with 11 bases between them. DNA for the CDR3: TGTGCCAGCAGCCGATCCATGAATAATGAAAAACTGTTTTTT. Residues: CASSRSMNNEKLFF. Based on the CDR3 plus reference TRBV11-1 and TRBJ1-4, the full variable domain is EAEVAQSPRYKITEKSQAVAFWCDPISGHATLYWYRQILGQGPELLVQFQDESVVDDSQLPKDRFSAERLKGVDSTLKIQPAELGDSAMYLCASSRSMNNEKLFFGSGTQLSVL.

The table lists this clonotype with a few counts. The rearrangement uses TRBV12-3 or TRBV12-4 and TRBJ2-6; TRBD2 is a possible D gene (5 bases). V lost 3 bases and J 3 bases, leaving 9 bases between the germline ends. The CDR3 totals 15 residues. This chain's CDR3 is CASSFSGNGANVLTF. The CDR3 region has the DNA TGTGCCAGCAGTTTCTCGGGGAATGGGGCCAACGTCCTGACTTTC.

The chain recombines TRBV20-1 with TRBJ2-7, with TRBD2 matching 7 bases. This CDR3 is built from 14 residues. V lost 3 bases, J lost 2 bases, and 7 bases stayed unmatched. CDR1 DFQATT and CDR2 SNEGSKA come from the germline V gene (reference sequence). CDR3 coding DNA: TGCAGTGCTAGCTCGCCAGGGAGGGCCTACGAGCAGTACTTC. Its protein is CSASSPGRAYEQYF.

At least ten counts were recorded for this clonotype. V usage is TRBV20-1 and J usage is TRBJ1-1; D remains ambiguous. Per germline, CDR1 DFQATT and CDR2 SNEGSKA (reference sequence). The CDR3 length is 12 residues. The V end was cut by 6 bases, the J end by 4 bases, with 12 bases between. The chain's CDR3 is CSATVAGTEAFF. CDR3 nucleotides: TGCAGTGCCACGGTCGCGGGCACTGAAGCTTTCTTT.

This clonotype was counted a few times. This chain joins TRBV30 and TRBJ1-1, with 9 bases fitting TRBD1. This CDR3 contains 16 residues. The V gene end was trimmed by 2 bases and the J gene end by 0 bases; junction bases not matched to a gene: 7. CDR1 GTSNPN and CDR2 SVGIG come from the germline V gene (reference sequence). CDR3 in DNA: TGTGCCTGGAGTCCACCAAACAGGGGGCTGAACACTGAAGCTTTCTTT. Its protein product is CAWSPPNRGLNTEAFF.